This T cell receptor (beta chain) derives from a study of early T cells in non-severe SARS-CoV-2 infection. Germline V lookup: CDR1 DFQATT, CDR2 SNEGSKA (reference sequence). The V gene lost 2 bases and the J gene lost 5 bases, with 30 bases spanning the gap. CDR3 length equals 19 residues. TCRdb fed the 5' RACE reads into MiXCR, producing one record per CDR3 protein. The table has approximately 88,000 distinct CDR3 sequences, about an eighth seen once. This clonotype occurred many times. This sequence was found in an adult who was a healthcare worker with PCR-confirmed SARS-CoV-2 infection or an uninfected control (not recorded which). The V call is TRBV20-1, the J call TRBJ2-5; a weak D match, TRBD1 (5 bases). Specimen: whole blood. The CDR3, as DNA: TGCAGTGCTAGAACCTTCGCACGGACACCTCGGGCCAACAGGGAGACCCAGTACTTC. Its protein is CSARTFARTPRANRETQYF.